These T cell receptor beta chains were read from a single sample in a study of blood T cell repertoires in COVID-19. The data were produced by immunoSEQ multiplex PCR, yet TCRdb's version contains in-frame clones alone and is incomplete. The sample contains more than 70,000 clones, 75% to 90% of which appear only once. The sample consisted of peripheral blood. These receptors were collected from a man aged 55 to 70 with acute or convalescent COVID-19. CDR3s include the opening cysteine and the closing phenylalanine or tryptophan. A D gene is named only where the DNA matches it firmly. Clone size is stated in some rows and not others, as once, few, many or a class when expanded.

J gene: TRBJ1-2
clone size: -
V gene: TRBV19
D gene: TRBD1
CDR3 DNA: TGTGCCAGTAGCCCGGACAGGGGGCATCTCAGTGGCTACACCTTC
CDR3 protein: CASSPDRGHLSGYTF

J gene: TRBJ2-3
clone size: -
V gene: TRBV5-4
D gene: -
CDR3 DNA: TGTGCCAGCAGCCCGGGACACAACACAGATACGCAGTATTTT
CDR3 protein: CASSPGHNTDTQYF

J gene: TRBJ2-3
clone size: -
V gene: TRBV9
D gene: TRBD2
CDR3 DNA: TGTGCCAGCAGCGTAGCGATTGCGGCGGGAGGGCCAGCAGATACGCAGTATTTT
CDR3 protein: CASSVAIAAGGPADTQYF

J gene: TRBJ1-1
clone size: few
V gene: TRBV5-1
D gene: TRBD1
CDR3 DNA: TGCGCCAGCCATTCGTGGCAGGGGGCAAGTACTGAAGCTTTCTTT
CDR3 protein: CASHSWQGASTEAFF

J gene: TRBJ1-4
clone size: -
V gene: TRBV11-2
D gene: TRBD1
CDR3 DNA: TGTGCCAGCAGCCCCCGGACAGGGAGTAATGAAAAACTGTTTTTT
CDR3 protein: CASSPRTGSNEKLFF

J gene: TRBJ1-3
clone size: few
V gene: TRBV7-2
D gene: -
CDR3 DNA: TGTGCCAGCAGCTTAGTTCAGAGGAACTCTGGAAACACCATATATTTT
CDR3 protein: CASSLVQRNSGNTIYF

J gene: TRBJ1-5
clone size: -
V gene: TRBV6-1
D gene: TRBD1
CDR3 DNA: TGTGCCAGCAGTGAGAGCCCAGGGGGCGTAGGTAGCAATCAGCCCCAGCATTTT
CDR3 protein: CASSESPGGVGSNQPQHF

J gene: TRBJ1-3
clone size: -
V gene: TRBV11-2
D gene: TRBD1
CDR3 DNA: TGTGCCAGCAGCTTCGGGACAGGGAGGGCCTCTGGAAACACCATATATTTT
CDR3 protein: CASSFGTGRASGNTIYF

J gene: TRBJ1-1
clone size: -
V gene: TRBV7-9
D gene: -
CDR3 DNA: TGTGCCAGCGAATCCTCAGCGGAGACTGAAGCTTTCTTT
CDR3 protein: CASESSAETEAFF

J gene: TRBJ2-7
clone size: -
V gene: TRBV9
D gene: TRBD2
CDR3 DNA: TGTGCCAGCAGCGCCAGCGGGAGGACCAACGAGCAGTACTTC
CDR3 protein: CASSASGRTNEQYF

J gene: TRBJ2-7
clone size: -
V gene: TRBV9
D gene: -
CDR3 DNA: TGTGCCAGCAGCGTAGGGGTGGCCAGGGGTTTGGAGCAGTACTTC
CDR3 protein: CASSVGVARGLEQYF

J gene: TRBJ1-1
clone size: -
V gene: TRBV19
D gene: TRBD1
CDR3 DNA: TGTGCCAGTAGAAACAGGGGTATCGACACTGAAGCTTTCTTT
CDR3 protein: CASRNRGIDTEAFF

J gene: TRBJ2-7
clone size: few
V gene: TRBV18
D gene: -
CDR3 DNA: TGTGCCAGCTCACCAGACAGTACCTACGAGCAGTACTTC
CDR3 protein: CASSPDSTYEQYF

J gene: TRBJ2-3
clone size: -
V gene: TRBV7-9
D gene: TRBD2
CDR3 DNA: TGTGCCAGCAGCTTGCTAGCGGGAGGGCTTAGCACAGATACGCAGTATTTT
CDR3 protein: CASSLLAGGLSTDTQYF

J gene: TRBJ2-1
clone size: -
V gene: TRBV19
D gene: TRBD2
CDR3 DNA: TGTGCCAGTAGTATGACTAGCGGGATTGACAATGAGCAGTTCTTC
CDR3 protein: CASSMTSGIDNEQFF

J gene: TRBJ1-5
clone size: -
V gene: TRBV23-1
D gene: -
CDR3 DNA: TGCGCCAGCAGTCAATCAACCAGGCAGCCCCAGCATTTT
CDR3 protein: CASSQSTRQPQHF

J gene: TRBJ1-6
clone size: -
V gene: TRBV6-6
D gene: -
CDR3 DNA: TGTGCCAGCAGTAAACTACAGGGTTCCTATAATTCACCCCTCCACTTT
CDR3 protein: CASSKLQGSYNSPLHF

J gene: TRBJ1-2
clone size: once
V gene: TRBV4-3
D gene: TRBD1
CDR3 DNA: TGCGCCAGCAGCCAGGTTACAGGGGGCGCGGAGGGCTACACCTTC
CDR3 protein: CASSQVTGGAEGYTF

J gene: TRBJ2-7
clone size: -
V gene: TRBV30
D gene: -
CDR3 DNA: TGTGCCTGGAACCCGGGAGATAAGTACGAGCAGTACTTC
CDR3 protein: CAWNPGDKYEQYF

J gene: TRBJ1-2
clone size: -
V gene: TRBV10-2
D gene: -
CDR3 DNA: TGCGCCAGCACCTTTAGATCTGGAGATGGCTACACCTTC
CDR3 protein: CASTFRSGDGYTF

J gene: TRBJ2-3
clone size: -
V gene: TRBV19
D gene: -
CDR3 DNA: TGTGCCAGCGCCTTTGGACAGCCAGATACGCAGTATTTT
CDR3 protein: CASAFGQPDTQYF

J gene: TRBJ2-2
clone size: -
V gene: TRBV5-1
D gene: -
CDR3 DNA: TGCGCCAGCAGCTTGGCCCCTATTAGTGCCGGGGAGCTGTTTTTT
CDR3 protein: CASSLAPISAGELFF

J gene: TRBJ2-5
clone size: -
V gene: TRBV25-1
D gene: TRBD1
CDR3 DNA: TGTGCCAGCAGTGGTTACAGGGGACAAGAGACCCAGTACTTC
CDR3 protein: CASSGYRGQETQYF

J gene: TRBJ1-4
clone size: -
V gene: TRBV7-2
D gene: TRBD1
CDR3 DNA: TGTGCCAGCAGCTTATTTGCAGGGGGCGATGAAAAACTGTTTTTT
CDR3 protein: CASSLFAGGDEKLFF

J gene: TRBJ2-2
clone size: -
V gene: TRBV6-5
D gene: -
CDR3 DNA: TGTGCGACGCGGGGGAACACCGGGGAGCTGTTTTTT
CDR3 protein: CATRGNTGELFF